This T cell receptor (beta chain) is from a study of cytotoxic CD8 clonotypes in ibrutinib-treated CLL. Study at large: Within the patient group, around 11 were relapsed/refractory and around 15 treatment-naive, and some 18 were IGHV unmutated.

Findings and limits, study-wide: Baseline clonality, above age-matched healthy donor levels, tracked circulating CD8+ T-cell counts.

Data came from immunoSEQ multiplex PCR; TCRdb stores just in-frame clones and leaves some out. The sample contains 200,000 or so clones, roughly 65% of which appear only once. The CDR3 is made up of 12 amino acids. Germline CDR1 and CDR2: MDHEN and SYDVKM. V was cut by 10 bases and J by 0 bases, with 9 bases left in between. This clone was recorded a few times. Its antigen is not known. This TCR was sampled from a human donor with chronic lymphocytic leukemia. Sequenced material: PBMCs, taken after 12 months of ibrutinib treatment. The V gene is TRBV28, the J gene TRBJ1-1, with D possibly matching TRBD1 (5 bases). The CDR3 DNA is TGTGCCACCCGGGGGATGAACACTGAAGCTTTCTTT. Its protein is CATRGMNTEAFF.